This T cell receptor beta chain was found in a study of radiotherapy plus CTLA-4 blockade in lung cancer. Clones were sequenced by immunoSEQ multiplex PCR, and TCRdb holds only the in-frame ones, with some missing. Of over 100,000 clones listed, 80% to 90% are singletons. The CDR3 covers 14 residues. The V gene's germline CDR1 is SGHNT and CDR2 YENEEA. Germline trimming cut 5 bases from V and 4 bases from J; bases unmatched to any gene: 6. The sample in question was peripheral blood, obtained from a patient treated with radiotherapy plus ipilimumab. This sequence was found in a human donor with non-small cell lung cancer that progressed on radiotherapy plus ipilimumab. The chain employs TRBV11-3 and TRBJ2-3; 7 bases map to TRBD1. In DNA, the CDR3 is TGTGCCAGCAGCCCGACAGGGCTGGCAGATACGCAGTATTTT. It specifies CASSPTGLADTQYF.